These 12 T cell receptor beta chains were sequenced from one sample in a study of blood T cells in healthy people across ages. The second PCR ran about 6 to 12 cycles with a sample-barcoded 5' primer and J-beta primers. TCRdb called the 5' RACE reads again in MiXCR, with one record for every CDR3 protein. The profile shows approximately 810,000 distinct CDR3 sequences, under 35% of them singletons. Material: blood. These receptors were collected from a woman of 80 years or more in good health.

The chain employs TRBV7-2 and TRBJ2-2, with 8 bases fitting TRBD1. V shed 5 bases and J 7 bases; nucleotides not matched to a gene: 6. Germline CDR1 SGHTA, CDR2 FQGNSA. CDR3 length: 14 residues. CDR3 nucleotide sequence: TGTGCCAGCAGCCTGACAGGGGCGGGCGGGGAGCTGTTTTTT. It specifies CASSLTGAGGELFF. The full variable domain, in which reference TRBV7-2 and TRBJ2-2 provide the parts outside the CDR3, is GAGVSQSPSNKVTEKGKDVELRCDPISGHTALYWYRQSLGQGLEFLIYFQGNSAPDKSGLPSDRFSAERTGGSVSTLTIQRTQQEDSAVYLCASSLTGAGGELFFGEGSRLTVL.

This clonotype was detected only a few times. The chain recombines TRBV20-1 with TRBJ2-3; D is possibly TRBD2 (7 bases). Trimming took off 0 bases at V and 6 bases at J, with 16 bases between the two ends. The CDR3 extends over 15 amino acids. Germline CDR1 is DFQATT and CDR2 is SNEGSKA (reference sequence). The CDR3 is CSARDGGLPGDTQYF. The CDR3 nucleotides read TGCAGTGCTAGAGACGGGGGGCTCCCTGGGGATACGCAGTATTTT.

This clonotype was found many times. The CDR3 region has the DNA TGTGCCAGCAGTCTGCAGGGGGCCGGAGATACGCAGTATTTT. Protein product: CASSLQGAGDTQYF. The V gene is TRBV6-5, the J gene TRBJ2-3, with 8 bases that match TRBD1. CDR1 and CDR2 from the germline V gene are MNHEY and SVGAGI. V dropped 5 bases and J dropped 5; count of bases not matched to a gene: 6. The CDR3 spans 14 residues.

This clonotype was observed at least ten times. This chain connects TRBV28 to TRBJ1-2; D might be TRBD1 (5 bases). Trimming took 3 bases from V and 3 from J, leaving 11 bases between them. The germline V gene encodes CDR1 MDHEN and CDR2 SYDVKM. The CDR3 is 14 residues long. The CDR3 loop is CASSFGAGHYGYTF. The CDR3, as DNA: TGTGCCAGCAGTTTTGGGGCCGGACACTATGGCTACACCTTC.

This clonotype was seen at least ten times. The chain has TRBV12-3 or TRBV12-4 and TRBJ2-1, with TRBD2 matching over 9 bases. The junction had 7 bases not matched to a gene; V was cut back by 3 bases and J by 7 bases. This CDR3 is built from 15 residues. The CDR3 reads CASSLEAGGGNEQFF. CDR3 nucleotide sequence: TGTGCCAGCAGTTTGGAAGCGGGGGGCGGGAATGAGCAGTTCTTC.

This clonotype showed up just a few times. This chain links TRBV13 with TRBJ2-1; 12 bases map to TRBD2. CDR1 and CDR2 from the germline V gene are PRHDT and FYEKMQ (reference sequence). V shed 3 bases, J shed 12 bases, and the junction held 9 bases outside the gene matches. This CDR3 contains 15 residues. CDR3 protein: CASSLGLAGSSGQFF. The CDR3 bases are TGTGCCAGCAGCTTGGGACTAGCGGGCTCCTCGGGGCAGTTCTTC.

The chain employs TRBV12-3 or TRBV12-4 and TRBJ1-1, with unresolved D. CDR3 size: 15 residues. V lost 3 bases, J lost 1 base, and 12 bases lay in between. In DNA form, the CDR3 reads TGTGCCAGCAGTTTCGGAATAGCCGGGAACACTGAAGCTTTCTTT. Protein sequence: CASSFGIAGNTEAFF.

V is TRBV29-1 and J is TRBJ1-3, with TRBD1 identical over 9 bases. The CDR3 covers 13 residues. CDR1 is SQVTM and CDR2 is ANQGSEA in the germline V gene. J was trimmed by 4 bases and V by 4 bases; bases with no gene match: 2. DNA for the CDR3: TGCAGCGTTGCGGACAGGGGCGGAAACACCATATATTTT. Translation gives CSVADRGGNTIYF. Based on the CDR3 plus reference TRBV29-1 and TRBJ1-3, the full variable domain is SAVISQKPSRDICQRGTSLTIQCQVDSQVTMMFWYRQQPGQSLTLIATANQGSEATYESGFVIDKFPISRPNLTFSTLTVSNMSPEDSSIYLCSVADRGGNTIYFGEGSWLTVV.

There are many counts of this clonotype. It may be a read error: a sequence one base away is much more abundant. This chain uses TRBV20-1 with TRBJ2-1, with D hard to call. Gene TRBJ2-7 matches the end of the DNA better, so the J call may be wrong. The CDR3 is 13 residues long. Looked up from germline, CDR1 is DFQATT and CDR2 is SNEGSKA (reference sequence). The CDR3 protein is CSAHWSSYNEQYF. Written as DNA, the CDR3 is TGCAGTGCTCACTGGAGCTCCTACAATGAGCAGTACTTC.

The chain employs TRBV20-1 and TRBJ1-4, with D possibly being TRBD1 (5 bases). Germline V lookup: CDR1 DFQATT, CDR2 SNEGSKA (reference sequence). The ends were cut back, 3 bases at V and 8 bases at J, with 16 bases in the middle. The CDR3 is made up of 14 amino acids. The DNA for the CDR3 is TGCAGTGCTAGTGTTGATCGGGGACGAGAAAAACTGTTTTTT. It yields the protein CSASVDRGREKLFF.

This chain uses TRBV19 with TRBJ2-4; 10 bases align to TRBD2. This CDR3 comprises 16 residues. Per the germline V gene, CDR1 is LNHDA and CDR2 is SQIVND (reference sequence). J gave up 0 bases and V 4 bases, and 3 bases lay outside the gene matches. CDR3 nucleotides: TGTGCCAGTAGTACAGCGGGGGGGATAGCCAAAAACATTCAGTACTTC. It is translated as CASSTAGGIAKNIQYF.

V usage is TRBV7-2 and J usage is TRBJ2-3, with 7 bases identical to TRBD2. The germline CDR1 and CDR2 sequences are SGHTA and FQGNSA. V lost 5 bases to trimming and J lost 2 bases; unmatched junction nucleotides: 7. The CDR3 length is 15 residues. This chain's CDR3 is CASSKRGGSTDTQYF. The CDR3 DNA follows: TGTGCCAGCAGCAAGCGGGGAGGATCCACAGATACGCAGTATTTT.